The 12 T cell receptor beta chains below come from one sample, sequenced in a study of control samples from healthy donors and cancer patients. Clones were sequenced by immunoSEQ multiplex PCR, and TCRdb holds only the in-frame ones, with some missing. The sample records roughly 48,000 clones, approximately 90% being singletons. Sequencing was performed on PBMCs. The origin of the receptors is a woman in her thirties or forties with head and neck cancer.

This chain links TRBV5-4 with TRBJ2-2, with TRBD2 matching over 11 bases. CDR3 length: 16 residues. CDR1 SGHNT and CDR2 YYREEE come from the germline V gene (reference sequence). The V gene end was trimmed by 0 bases and the J gene end by 5 bases; junction bases not matched to a gene: 3. The CDR3: CASSLETSGTTGELFF. The CDR3 bases are TGTGCCAGCAGCTTGGAGACTAGCGGGACAACCGGGGAGCTGTTTTTT.

The V call is TRBV21-1, the J call TRBJ1-2. TRBV21-1 is a known pseudogene. The CDR3 consists of 13 residues. CDR3 in amino acids: CASSLRGRYGYTF. In DNA, the CDR3 is TGTGCCAGCAGCCTCCGAGGGAGGTATGGCTACACCTTC.

This sequence joins TRBV7-9 and TRBJ2-7; 7 positions match TRBD1. Looked up from germline, CDR1 is SEHNR and CDR2 is FQNEAQ (reference sequence). Trimming cost V 5 bases and J 3 bases; bases outside gene matches: 7. This CDR3 region has 14 residues. The CDR3 protein is CASSRTGVLYEQYF. DNA for the CDR3: TGTGCCAGCAGCCGAACAGGGGTACTCTACGAGCAGTACTTC.

V is TRBV19 and J is TRBJ1-2; D call uncertain. Germline V gives CDR1 LNHDA, CDR2 SQIVND (reference sequence). The CDR3 contains 15 residues. With 1 base removed from V and 3 bases from J, the gap between germline ends came to 12 bases. In DNA form, the CDR3 reads TGTGCCAGTAGTATAGTGAGCACAGCATACTATGGCTACACCTTC. This translates into CASSIVSTAYYGYTF.

The V and J genes are TRBV9 and TRBJ2-5; 10 positions agree with TRBD1. The CDR3 is 16 amino acids. The junction had 4 bases not matched to a gene; V was cut back by 0 bases and J by 2 bases. Germline loops: CDR1 SGDLS, CDR2 YYNGEE. The CDR3 coding sequence is TGTGCCAGCAGCGTAGGGACAGGGGGGATACAAGAGACCCAGTACTTC. This sequence encodes CASSVGTGGIQETQYF.

The chain links TRBV13 to TRBJ2-7; D is undetermined. The ends were cut back, 3 bases at V and 0 bases at J, with 0 bases in the middle. This CDR3 spans 11 amino acids. CDR1 PRHDT and CDR2 FYEKMQ come from the germline V gene (reference sequence). CDR3 sequence: CASSFSYEQYF. As DNA, the CDR3 is TGTGCCAGCAGCTTCTCCTACGAGCAGTACTTC.

The V and J genes are TRBV28 and TRBJ2-6; no clear D. The CDR3 is 12 amino acids. The ends were cut back, 7 bases at V and 10 bases at J, with 11 bases in the middle. Germline V lookup: CDR1 MDHEN, CDR2 SYDVKM. Written as DNA, the CDR3 is TGTGCCAGCACCTCCTCCCTGAACGTCCTGACTTTC. It encodes CASTSSLNVLTF.

The chain uses TRBV28 and TRBJ2-1; TRBD2 matches 8 bases. Germline CDR1 is MDHEN and CDR2 is SYDVKM. With V trimmed by 2 bases and J by 6 bases, 3 bases remained unmatched. The CDR3 totals 14 residues. CDR3 region: CASSLGLAGNEQFF. CDR3 nucleotide sequence: TGTGCCAGCAGTTTAGGACTAGCCGGCAATGAGCAGTTCTTC.

The rearrangement links TRBV27 to TRBJ2-7, with 9 positions matching TRBD1. The CDR3 is made up of 17 amino acids. V shed 4 bases and J 3 bases; nucleotides not matched to a gene: 13. CDR1 and CDR2 from the germline V gene are MNHEY and SMNVEV (reference sequence). This CDR3 reads CASSSYGGTGTLYEQYF. CDR3 DNA sequence: TGTGCCAGCAGTTCCTACGGGGGGACAGGGACCCTCTACGAGCAGTACTTC.

The rearrangement links TRBV28 to TRBJ1-3; TRBD1 matches at 8 bases. Trimming cost V 6 bases and J 4 bases; bases outside gene matches: 8. The CDR3 has 15 residues. Germline V lookup: CDR1 MDHEN, CDR2 SYDVKM. As DNA, the CDR3 is TGTGCCAGCAGCGAGGACAGGGTGGCAGGAAACACCATATATTTT. As protein: CASSEDRVAGNTIYF.

The V call is TRBV27, the J call TRBJ2-1, with TRBD1 as a possible D gene (6 bases). Trimming left V 3 bases short and J 8 bases short, with 11 bases between. This CDR3 contains 13 residues. Germline loops: CDR1 MNHEY, CDR2 SMNVEV (reference sequence). The CDR3: CASSFLQGDEQFF. As DNA, the CDR3 is TGTGCCAGCAGTTTCTTACAGGGCGATGAGCAGTTCTTC.

The chain joins TRBV7-7 to TRBJ2-7; 9 positions match TRBD2. CDR1 and CDR2 (germline): SSHAT, FNYEAQ (reference sequence). J was trimmed by 5 bases and V by 1 base; bases with no gene match: 9. CDR3 length equals 16 residues. The CDR3 loop is CASSLGAAGGGNEQYF. In DNA form, the CDR3 reads TGTGCCAGCAGCTTAGGAGCAGCGGGAGGAGGCAACGAGCAGTACTTC.